Listed below are T cell receptor beta chains from one sample, sequenced in a study of OX40 agonist ivuxolimab in advanced cancers. Measured with immunoSEQ multiplex PCR; TCRdb has only the in-frame clones, and not every one. The repertoire has about 20,000 clones, just over 85% of them found once; the top ten carry about an eighth. Source: CD4+ or CD8+ T cells sorted from blood, taken in a trial of the OX40 agonist ivuxolimab. These receptors were collected from an adult with an advanced solid tumor such as melanoma, head and neck, liver or kidney cancer. Both conserved end residues are part of each CDR3. D genes are given only for firm matches. A clone size is listed for some rows: how often the clone was seen (once, few, many), or a class if it is expanded.

TRBV19	.	.	TRBJ1-2	CASSIGQHGGKGYTF	TGTGCCAGTAGTATTGGACAGCACGGGGGTAAAGGCTACACCTTC
TRBV19	.	.	TRBJ1-5	CASFGDHSNQPQHF	TGTGCCAGTTTTGGGGATCATAGCAATCAGCCCCAGCATTTT
TRBV7-2	.	TRBD1	TRBJ2-7	CASSSYRGPSYEQYF	TGTGCCAGCAGCTCATACAGGGGACCCTCCTACGAGCAGTACTTC
TRBV19	.	TRBD1	TRBJ1-1	CASSTRTGRTEAFF	TGTGCCAGTAGTACCCGGACAGGGAGGACTGAAGCTTTCTTT
TRBV6-1	few	.	TRBJ2-3	CASSERTLFTDTQYF	TGTGCCAGCAGTGAAAGAACCCTCTTCACAGATACGCAGTATTTT
TRBV25-1	.	.	TRBJ1-1	CASSDPSETGLNTEAFF	TGTGCCAGCAGTGATCCTTCGGAGACAGGTCTGAACACTGAAGCTTTCTTT
TRBV21-1	.	.	TRBJ2-7	CASSAKGNGTRSYEQYF	TGTGCCAGCAGCGCAAAGGGGAACGGGACAAGATCCTACGAGCAGTACTTC
TRBV28	.	.	TRBJ2-3	CASSPGGDTQYF	TGTGCCAGCAGCCCAGGAGGAGATACGCAGTATTTT
TRBV27	.	.	TRBJ1-3	CASSLYGGSGNTIYF	TGTGCCAGCAGTTTATACGGCGGCTCTGGAAACACCATATATTTT
TRBV4-1	medium-sized	.	TRBJ1-2	CASSHAGGGGGYTF	TGCGCCAGCAGCCATGCGGGCGGGGGAGGGGGCTACACCTTC
TRBV5-1	once	TRBD2	TRBJ2-1	CASSPSPGTSGRYYNEQFF	TGCGCCAGCAGCCCCAGCCCAGGGACTAGCGGGAGATACTACAATGAGCAGTTCTTC
TRBV11-2	once	.	TRBJ2-5	CASSLSSPASRTQYF	TGTGCCAGCAGCTTGAGCAGCCCTGCGAGTCGGACCCAGTACTTC
TRBV5-1	.	.	TRBJ2-3	CASSLYRDTDTQYF	TGCGCCAGCAGCTTGTACCGGGACACAGATACGCAGTATTTT
TRBV15	.	TRBD1	TRBJ1-2	CATSTRQGYHGYTF	TGTGCCACCAGCACCCGACAGGGTTATCATGGCTACACCTTC
TRBV6-1	.	.	TRBJ2-2	CATRPSRTGELFF	TGTGCCACCCGGCCTTCGAGGACCGGGGAGCTGTTTTTT
TRBV2	.	.	TRBJ1-2	CASSEWQNPYGYTF	TGTGCCAGCAGTGAGTGGCAGAACCCCTATGGCTACACCTTC
TRBV4-1	.	.	TRBJ1-2	CASSPQGAYGYTF	TGCGCCAGCAGCCCACAGGGTGCCTATGGCTACACCTTC
TRBV4-1	.	TRBD1	TRBJ1-1	CASSHGPGGTEAFF	TGCGCCAGCAGCCATGGCCCAGGGGGGACTGAAGCTTTCTTT
TRBV7-9	.	TRBD1	TRBJ1-1	CASSFRQGARNTEAFF	TGTGCCAGCAGCTTCCGACAGGGGGCAAGGAACACTGAAGCTTTCTTT
TRBV7-2	.	TRBD1	TRBJ1-2	CASSSTGGGRYGYTF	TGTGCCAGCAGCTCAACAGGGGGCGGACGGTATGGCTACACCTTC
TRBV29-1	medium-sized	.	TRBJ1-1	CSVAITGLGTEAFF	TGCAGCGTAGCAATTACAGGTCTCGGCACTGAAGCTTTCTTT
TRBV7-6	.	TRBD1	TRBJ2-3	CASSLDRGIGTDTQYF	TGTGCCAGCAGCTTAGACAGGGGGATCGGCACAGATACGCAGTATTTT
TRBV14	.	TRBD1	TRBJ2-2	CASSPLRGQGDTGELFF	TGTGCCAGCAGCCCCCTGAGGGGACAGGGGGACACCGGGGAGCTGTTTTTT
TRBV7-9	.	.	TRBJ2-2	CASSTRQEGTGELFF	TGTGCCAGCAGCACCAGACAGGAGGGGACCGGGGAGCTGTTTTTT
TRBV4-1	.	.	TRBJ1-6	CASSLSGTNSPLHF	TGCGCCAGCAGCCTATCAGGGACAAATTCACCCCTCCACTTT
TRBV27	.	TRBD2	TRBJ2-1	CASKRSGGAMVNEQFF	TGTGCCAGCAAGAGAAGCGGGGGGGCAATGGTAAATGAGCAGTTCTTC
TRBV6-4	once	TRBD2	TRBJ2-4	CASRVTGGRRIAKNIQYF	TGTGCCAGCAGGGTTACTGGCGGGAGGCGGATAGCCAAAAACATTCAGTACTTC
TRBV10-3	.	.	TRBJ1-6	CAISERGSGPLHF	TGTGCCATCAGTGAGAGGGGCAGTGGACCCCTCCACTTT
TRBV6-5	once	.	TRBJ2-7	CASSYAEAYEQYF	TGTGCCAGCAGTTACGCGGAGGCCTACGAGCAGTACTTC
TRBV30	.	TRBD1	TRBJ2-2	CAWRQGAVGELFF	TGTGCCTGGCGACAGGGGGCGGTCGGGGAGCTGTTTTTT
TRBV19	.	.	TRBJ1-1	CASSDLYRTEAFF	TGTGCCAGTAGTGACCTCTACAGGACTGAAGCTTTCTTT
TRBV19	.	TRBD2	TRBJ2-7	CASSRDYGYEQYF	TGTGCCAGTAGCCGGGACTACGGTTACGAGCAGTACTTC
TRBV19	.	.	TRBJ2-7	CASSMGRAYEQYF	TGTGCCAGTAGTATGGGCAGGGCCTACGAGCAGTACTTC
TRBV6-5	few	.	TRBJ2-7	CASSYRGKPYEQYF	TGTGCCAGCAGTTACCGCGGCAAACCCTACGAGCAGTACTTC
TRBV5-1	once	.	TRBJ1-3	CASSPVFGLSGNTIYF	TGCGCCAGCAGCCCAGTATTCGGACTCTCTGGAAACACCATATATTTT
TRBV5-1	large	TRBD2	TRBJ2-7	CASSFGAGYEQYF	TGCGCCAGCAGCTTCGGAGCGGGATACGAGCAGTACTTC
TRBV6-5	medium-sized	.	TRBJ1-5	CASSYDRYNQPQHF	TGTGCCAGCAGTTATGACAGATACAATCAGCCCCAGCATTTT
TRBV4-1	.	.	TRBJ1-2	CASSQESAWEVYGYTF	TGCGCCAGCAGCCAAGAGTCTGCATGGGAGGTCTATGGCTACACCTTC
TRBV5-1	.	TRBD1	TRBJ1-1	CASSFQGGLNTEAFF	TGCGCCAGCAGCTTTCAGGGGGGCCTGAACACTGAAGCTTTCTTT
TRBV6-6	.	.	TRBJ1-1	CASSYRPQNTEAFF	TGTGCCAGCAGTTACCGACCCCAGAACACTGAAGCTTTCTTT
TRBV7-8	medium-sized	.	TRBJ1-5	CASSSRDSHSNQPQHF	TGTGCCAGCAGCTCCCGAGACAGCCATAGCAATCAGCCCCAGCATTTT
TRBV27	.	.	TRBJ2-1	CASSLFPGLYNEQFF	TGTGCCAGCAGTTTATTTCCAGGGCTGTACAATGAGCAGTTCTTC
TRBV29-1	.	.	TRBJ1-1	CSVGQAMGTEAFF	TGCAGCGTTGGGCAGGCGATGGGCACTGAAGCTTTCTTT
TRBV6-1	.	.	TRBJ2-1	CASSEEVQGGDEQFF	TGTGCCAGCAGTGAAGAGGTGCAGGGTGGGGATGAGCAGTTCTTC